The text below deals with one T cell receptor (beta chain). As yet, its antigen is unknown. These data belong to a study of radiotherapy plus CTLA-4 blockade in lung cancer. The overall study: Among patients, 15% to 20% showed objective responses, and roughly 31% had disease control.

Using immunoSEQ multiplex PCR, the repertoire was profiled, and TCRdb retains in-frame clones only, with some absent. The sample has a few thousand clones; around 82% are singletons. Enrolled patients, whose metastatic non-small-cell lung cancer was chemo-refractory, received focal radiation plus CTLA-4 blockade with ipilimumab. Study outcomes and limitations: Expansion of tumor-derived TCR clones was observed in blood after radiotherapy plus ipilimumab. Reported findings show early blood T cell clone dynamics, with interferon-beta, best predicted response.

Material: tumor tissue, obtained from a patient treated with radiotherapy plus ipilimumab. The receptor's source is a human donor with non-small cell lung cancer that progressed on radiotherapy plus ipilimumab.

The CDR3 DNA sequence: TGTGCCAGCAGCTTGTCCCTAGCGGGGGGAGGCAATGAGCAGTTCTTC. Protein: CASSLSLAGGGNEQFF. This chain uses TRBV7-2 with TRBJ2-1; 11 bases align to TRBD2. CDR1 SGHTA and CDR2 FQGNSA come from the germline V gene. V was pared by 3 bases and J by 6 bases, with 7 bases of the junction left unmatched. The CDR3 has 16 residues.